The TCR beta chain described here comes from a study of OX40 agonist ivuxolimab in advanced cancers. General study points: The work left the antigen specificity of expanded peripheral T cells undetermined.

Any history of autoimmune disease or systemic immunosuppression disqualified patients. In the case of this clone: Its target is not known.

This CDR3 is 14 amino acids long. Germline V gene data show CDR1 as MNHEY and CDR2 as SMNVEV (reference sequence). Deletions cut 6 bases from V and 0 bases from J, with 9 bases between. Assay used: immunoSEQ multiplex PCR; TCRdb lists only in-frame clones, some missing. Among fewer than 85,000 clones, 92% were seen once, and the ten largest hold roughly 9.7%. The chain carries TRBV27 and TRBJ2-1; tentative D call: TRBD2 (5 bases). The source is an adult with an advanced solid tumor such as melanoma, head and neck, liver or kidney cancer. Sample: CD4+ or CD8+ T cells sorted from blood, taken in a trial of the OX40 agonist ivuxolimab. CDR3 sequence: CASSAGSSYNEQFF. CDR3 sequence (DNA): TGTGCCAGCAGCGCGGGCAGCTCCTACAATGAGCAGTTCTTC.